This is a list of T cell receptor beta chains from one sample in a study of cytomegalovirus exposure and HLA in healthy donors. The repertoire was sequenced with immunoSEQ multiplex PCR; TCRdb's copy has only in-frame clones and lacks some. The sample records some 180,000 clones, roughly 85% being singletons. Source material: PBMCs. These receptors all stem from a woman in her twenties or thirties in good health and CMV-seropositive. The CDR3 runs from the conserved cysteine through the conserved F or W. A D gene is named only where the DNA matches it firmly. Size values are once, few and many counts, or a class for expanded clones, and some rows have none.

D gene	clone size	V gene	J gene	CDR3 protein	CDR3 DNA
NA	NA	TRBV5-1	TRBJ2-5	CASSRNPRREETQYF	TGCGCCAGCAGCCGAAACCCGAGAAGGGAGGAGACCCAGTACTTC
TRBD2	NA	TRBV7-2	TRBJ2-1	CASSLDRSGGPNNEQFF	TGTGCCAGCAGCTTAGATCGGAGCGGGGGTCCCAACAATGAGCAGTTCTTC
NA	NA	TRBV10-1	TRBJ2-3	CASSEVRGRSGNTQYF	TGCGCCAGCAGTGAGGTGCGGGGGCGCTCGGGAAATACGCAGTATTTT
NA	few	TRBV9	TRBJ1-6	CASSGLQGAYNSPLHF	TGTGCCAGCAGCGGCCTCCAAGGAGCTTATAATTCACCCCTCCACTTT
NA	NA	TRBV4-2	TRBJ2-7	CASSQDIGRGAYEQYF	TGTGCCAGCAGCCAAGATATAGGGCGGGGAGCCTACGAGCAGTACTTC
NA	NA	TRBV27	TRBJ2-1	CASELNRGVINEQFF	TGTGCCAGCGAGCTGAACCGCGGAGTGATCAATGAGCAGTTCTTC
TRBD1	NA	TRBV4-1	TRBJ1-2	CASSPSGTGNYGYTF	TGCGCCAGCAGCCCTTCCGGGACAGGGAACTATGGCTACACCTTC
NA	NA	TRBV19	TRBJ1-5	CATSNPGTSYSNQPQHF	TGTGCCACCTCAAACCCGGGGACATCGTATAGCAATCAGCCCCAGCATTTT
TRBD1	NA	TRBV27	TRBJ2-4	CASRPPDRDDIQYF	TGTGCCAGCAGACCTCCGGACAGGGATGACATTCAGTACTTC
TRBD1	NA	TRBV5-1	TRBJ2-5	CASSFQGDRQETQYF	TGCGCCAGCAGTTTCCAGGGGGATCGCCAAGAGACCCAGTACTTC
TRBD1	NA	TRBV5-8	TRBJ1-1	CASSLGTGGMNTEAFF	TGTGCCAGCAGCTTAGGGACAGGAGGGATGAACACTGAAGCTTTCTTT
TRBD2	NA	TRBV5-4	TRBJ2-7	CASSRAGGYEQYF	TGTGCCAGCAGCCGTGCGGGGGGGTACGAGCAGTACTTC
NA	once	TRBV5-5	TRBJ2-5	CASSFRGDVQTQYF	TGTGCCAGCAGCTTCCGGGGTGACGTGCAGACCCAGTACTTC
NA	NA	TRBV7-2	TRBJ1-1	CASSTLQGMNTEAFF	TGTGCCAGCAGCACCTTACAGGGCATGAACACTGAAGCTTTCTTT
TRBD1	NA	TRBV2	TRBJ2-1	CASSGRDRAPYNEQFF	TGTGCCAGCAGTGGCCGGGACAGAGCCCCCTACAATGAGCAGTTCTTC
NA	NA	TRBV5-6	TRBJ2-7	CASRLDRRGSYEQYF	TGTGCCAGCAGGCTAGACCGAAGGGGTTCCTACGAGCAGTACTTC
NA	NA	TRBV19	TRBJ2-6	CASRLAGGANVLTF	TGTGCCAGTAGGTTGGCGGGAGGGGCCAACGTCCTGACTTTC
NA	NA	TRBV27	TRBJ1-1	CASSLSKNTEAFF	TGTGCCAGCAGTTTATCCAAGAACACTGAAGCTTTCTTT
TRBD1	NA	TRBV7-6	TRBJ2-7	CASSLETGGLRQYF	TGTGCCAGCAGCTTAGAGACAGGGGGACTACGGCAGTACTTC
NA	NA	TRBV4-1	TRBJ1-2	CASSQVPIRGRYGYTF	TGCGCCAGCAGCCAAGTACCGATCAGGGGCCGCTATGGCTACACCTTC
NA	NA	TRBV9	TRBJ1-2	CASSPPPVGGLNYGYTF	TGTGCCAGCAGCCCCCCTCCGGTGGGGGGTCTTAACTATGGCTACACCTTC
TRBD2	few	TRBV6-5	TRBJ2-7	CASSARGLASYEQYF	TGTGCCAGCAGTGCTCGGGGACTAGCGTCCTACGAGCAGTACTTC
TRBD2	NA	TRBV6-5	TRBJ2-3	CASSPDSGSTDTQYF	TGTGCCAGCAGTCCCGATAGCGGGAGCACAGATACGCAGTATTTT
TRBD1	NA	TRBV25-1	TRBJ2-3	CASSAQGWTQYF	TGTGCCAGCAGTGCACAGGGGTGGACGCAGTATTTT
NA	NA	TRBV21-1	TRBJ1-5	CASNRQGAEPQHF	TGTGCCAGCAACCGACAGGGGGCAGAGCCCCAGCATTTT
NA	NA	TRBV6-5	TRBJ1-2	CASSYLPASPNYGYTF	TGTGCCAGCAGTTACCTCCCAGCGTCTCCTAACTATGGCTACACCTTC
NA	NA	TRBV19	TRBJ2-1	CASSMIGGKTRSGEQFF	TGTGCCAGTAGTATGATTGGCGGAAAAACTAGGTCGGGTGAGCAGTTCTTC
NA	NA	TRBV11-2	TRBJ1-3	CASSLGPSSGNTIYF	TGTGCCAGCAGCTTGGGGCCGTCCTCTGGAAACACCATATATTTT
TRBD2	once	TRBV6-1	TRBJ2-1	CASSSGGGYNEQFF	TGTGCCAGCAGCTCCGGGGGGGGTTACAATGAGCAGTTCTTC
NA	NA	TRBV18	TRBJ2-7	CASSPVADSYEQYF	TGTGCCAGCTCACCTGTTGCGGACTCCTACGAGCAGTACTTC
TRBD2	NA	TRBV2	TRBJ2-7	CASKHPGGTYEQYF	TGTGCCAGCAAGCACCCGGGGGGTACCTACGAGCAGTACTTC
NA	NA	TRBV9	TRBJ1-5	CASSVLGGQPQHF	TGTGCCAGCAGCGTACTAGGGGGACAGCCCCAGCATTTT
NA	NA	TRBV9	TRBJ1-5	CASSVGQGPQHF	TGTGCCAGCAGCGTAGGCCAGGGGCCCCAGCATTTT
TRBD2	NA	TRBV7-9	TRBJ2-7	CASSAFGGADEQYF	TGTGCCAGCAGCGCTTTCGGGGGGGCAGACGAGCAGTACTTC
TRBD1	NA	TRBV4-1	TRBJ1-2	CASSRTGVLYGYTF	TGCGCCAGCAGCCGGACAGGGGTGCTATATGGCTACACCTTC
NA	NA	TRBV15	TRBJ1-1	CATSRGAGTEAFF	TGTGCCACCAGCAGAGGGGCTGGCACTGAAGCTTTCTTT
TRBD2	few	TRBV6-6	TRBJ2-1	CASSPGTSGLYNEQFF	TGTGCCAGCAGTCCGGGGACTAGCGGGTTGTACAATGAGCAGTTCTTC
TRBD2	once	TRBV9	TRBJ2-1	CASSVRPRASGSRENYNEQFF	TGTGCCAGCAGCGTAAGACCGAGGGCTAGCGGGAGCCGAGAGAACTACAATGAGCAGTTCTTC
NA	NA	TRBV4-2	TRBJ1-4	CASSQGVGGIVNEKLFF	TGTGCCAGCAGCCAAGGTGTTGGAGGAATCGTTAATGAAAAACTGTTTTTT
NA	NA	TRBV13	TRBJ2-1	CASSDGGVYNEQFF	TGTGCCAGCAGCGATGGCGGGGTTTACAATGAGCAGTTCTTC
NA	few	TRBV21-1	TRBJ1-1	CASSKEQIRGRDTEAFF	TGTGCCAGCAGCAAGGAACAAATCAGGGGGCGAGACACTGAAGCTTTCTTT
NA	NA	TRBV19	TRBJ1-2	CASSFLPNNYGYTF	TGTGCCAGTAGTTTCCTACCGAATAACTATGGCTACACCTTC
NA	NA	TRBV6-6	TRBJ1-6	CASSYSQGRGSPLHF	TGTGCCAGCAGTTACTCGCAGGGGAGGGGGTCACCCCTCCACTTT
TRBD2	few	TRBV5-4	TRBJ2-7	CASSGLAGPYEQYF	TGTGCCAGCAGCGGACTAGCGGGACCCTACGAGCAGTACTTC
NA	few	TRBV4-2	TRBJ1-2	CASSQDQGFGLANYGYTF	TGTGCCAGCAGCCAAGATCAGGGGTTCGGACTAGCTAACTATGGCTACACCTTC
NA	NA	TRBV5-8	TRBJ1-1	CASRVVYMDTEAFF	TGTGCCAGCAGAGTCGTCTATATGGACACTGAAGCTTTCTTT